The subject of this entry is one TCR beta chain. Its antigen remains unknown. Libraries were prepared by immunoSEQ multiplex PCR; TCRdb keeps only in-frame clonotypes and omits some of them. The sample holds roughly 500,000 clones, 95% to 97% seen once. Donors had no recently reported acute infections or vaccinations and were HIV-negative. This sample stems from a study of shared clonotypes between healthy human individuals. The study's findings and limits: The authors sampled blood alone, and tissue repertoires likely differ. An expected dependence of interdonor clonotype sharing on sequencing depth was noted. Naive CD4 clonotype sharing across several donors was around 5%.

The CDR3 length is 14 residues. The V gene's germline CDR1 is SGHTA and CDR2 FQGTGA. V was pared by 1 base and J by 10 bases, with 14 bases between. The specimen sequenced was naive CD4+ T cells sorted from blood. As to subset: CD45RA+ positively selected. This TCR derives from a woman aged 30 to 39 in good health. V usage is TRBV7-3 and J usage is TRBJ2-1; either TRBD1 or TRBD2 may supply D (6 bases each). The CDR3 DNA reads TGTGCCAGCAGCTTAAAGGGGGGCCGAAGGGAGCAGTTCTTC. Translated: CASSLKGGRREQFF.